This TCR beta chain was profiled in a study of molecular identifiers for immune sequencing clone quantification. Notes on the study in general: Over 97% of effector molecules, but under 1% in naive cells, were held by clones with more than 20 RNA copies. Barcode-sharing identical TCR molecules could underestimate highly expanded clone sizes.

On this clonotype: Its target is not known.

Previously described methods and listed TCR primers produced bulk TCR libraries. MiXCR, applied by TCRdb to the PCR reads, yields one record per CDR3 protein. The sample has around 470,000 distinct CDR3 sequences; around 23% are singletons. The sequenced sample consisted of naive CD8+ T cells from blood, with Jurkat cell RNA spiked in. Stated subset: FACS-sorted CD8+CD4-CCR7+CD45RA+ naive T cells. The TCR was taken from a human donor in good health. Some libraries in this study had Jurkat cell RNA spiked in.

The chain's CDR3 is CSARSRDLYNEQFF. The CDR3, as DNA: TGCAGTGCTCGCTCGAGGGACTTATACAATGAGCAGTTCTTC. The chain joins TRBV20-1 to TRBJ2-1, with D maybe TRBD2 (6 bases). Trimming cost V 5 bases and J 4 bases, with 15 bases left between them. From germline, CDR1 is DFQATT and CDR2 SNEGSKA (reference sequence). The CDR3 loop spans 14 amino acids.